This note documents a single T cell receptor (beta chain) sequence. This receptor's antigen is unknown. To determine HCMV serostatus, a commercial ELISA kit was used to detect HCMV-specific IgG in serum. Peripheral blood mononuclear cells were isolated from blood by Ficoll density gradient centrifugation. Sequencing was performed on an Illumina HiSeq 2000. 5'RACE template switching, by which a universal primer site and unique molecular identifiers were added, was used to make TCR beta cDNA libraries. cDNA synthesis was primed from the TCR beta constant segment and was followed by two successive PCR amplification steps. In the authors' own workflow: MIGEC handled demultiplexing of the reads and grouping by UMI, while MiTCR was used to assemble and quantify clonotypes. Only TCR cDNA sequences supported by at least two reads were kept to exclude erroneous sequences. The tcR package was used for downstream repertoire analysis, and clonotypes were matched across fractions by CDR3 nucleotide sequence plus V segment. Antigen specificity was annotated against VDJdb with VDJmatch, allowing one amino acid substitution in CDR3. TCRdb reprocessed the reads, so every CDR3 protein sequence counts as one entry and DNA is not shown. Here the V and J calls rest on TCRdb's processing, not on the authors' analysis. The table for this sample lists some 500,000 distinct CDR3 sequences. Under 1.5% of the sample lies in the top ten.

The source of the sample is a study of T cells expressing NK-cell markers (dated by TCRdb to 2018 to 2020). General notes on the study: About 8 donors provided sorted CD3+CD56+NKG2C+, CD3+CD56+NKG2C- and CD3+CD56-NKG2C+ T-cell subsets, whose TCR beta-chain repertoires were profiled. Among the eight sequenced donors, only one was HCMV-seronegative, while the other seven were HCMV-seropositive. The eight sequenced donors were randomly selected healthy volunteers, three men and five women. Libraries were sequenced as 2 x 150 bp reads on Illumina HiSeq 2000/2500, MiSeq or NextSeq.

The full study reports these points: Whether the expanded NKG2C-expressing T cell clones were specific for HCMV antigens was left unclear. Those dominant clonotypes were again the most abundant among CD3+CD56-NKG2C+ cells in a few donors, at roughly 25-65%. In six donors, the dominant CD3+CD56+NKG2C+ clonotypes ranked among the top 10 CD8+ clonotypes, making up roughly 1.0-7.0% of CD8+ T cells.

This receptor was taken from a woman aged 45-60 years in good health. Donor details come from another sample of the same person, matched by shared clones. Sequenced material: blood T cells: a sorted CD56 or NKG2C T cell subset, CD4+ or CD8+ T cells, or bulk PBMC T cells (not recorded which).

The CDR3 protein sequence reads: CSARDGRTLYEQYF. This sequence uses TRBV20-1 and TRBJ2-7; TCRdb indicates TRBD1, and absent DNA this call remains unverified. From the cysteine through the phenylalanine, the CDR3 covers 14 amino acids. No DNA was logged. Based on the germline V gene (reference sequence), the CDR1 and CDR2 sequences are DFQATT and SNEGSKA.